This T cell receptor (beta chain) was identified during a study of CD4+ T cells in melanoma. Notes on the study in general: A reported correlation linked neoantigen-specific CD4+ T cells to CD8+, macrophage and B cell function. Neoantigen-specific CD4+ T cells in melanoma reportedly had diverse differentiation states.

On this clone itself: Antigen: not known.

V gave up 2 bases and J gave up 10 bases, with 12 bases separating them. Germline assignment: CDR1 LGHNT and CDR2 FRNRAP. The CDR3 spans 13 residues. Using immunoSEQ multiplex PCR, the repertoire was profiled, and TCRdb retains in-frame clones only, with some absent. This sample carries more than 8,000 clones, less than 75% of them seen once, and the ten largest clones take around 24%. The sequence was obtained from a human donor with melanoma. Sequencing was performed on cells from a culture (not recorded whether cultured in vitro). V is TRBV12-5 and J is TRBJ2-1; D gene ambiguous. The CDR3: CASGLPWTMEQFF. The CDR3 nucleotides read TGTGCTAGTGGTTTGCCCTGGACGATGGAGCAGTTCTTC. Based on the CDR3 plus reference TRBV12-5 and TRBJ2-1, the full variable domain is DARVTQTPRHKVTEMGQEVTMRCQPILGHNTVFWYRQTMMQGLELLAYFRNRAPLDDSGMPKDRFSAEMPDATLATLKIQPSEPRDSAVYFCASGLPWTMEQFFGPGTRLTVL.